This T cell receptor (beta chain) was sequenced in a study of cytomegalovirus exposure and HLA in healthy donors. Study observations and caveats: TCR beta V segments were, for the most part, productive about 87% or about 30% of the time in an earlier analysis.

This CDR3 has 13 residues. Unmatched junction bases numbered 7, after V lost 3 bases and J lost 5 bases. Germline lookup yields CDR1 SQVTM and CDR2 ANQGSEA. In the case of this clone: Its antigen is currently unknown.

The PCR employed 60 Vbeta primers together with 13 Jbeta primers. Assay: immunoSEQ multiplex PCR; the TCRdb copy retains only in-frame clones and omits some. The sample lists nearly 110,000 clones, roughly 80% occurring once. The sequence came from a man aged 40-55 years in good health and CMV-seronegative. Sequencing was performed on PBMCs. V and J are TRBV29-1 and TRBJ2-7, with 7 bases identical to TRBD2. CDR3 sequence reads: CSVDLGGRDEQYF. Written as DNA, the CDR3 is TGCAGCGTTGATTTGGGAGGGAGAGACGAGCAGTACTTC.